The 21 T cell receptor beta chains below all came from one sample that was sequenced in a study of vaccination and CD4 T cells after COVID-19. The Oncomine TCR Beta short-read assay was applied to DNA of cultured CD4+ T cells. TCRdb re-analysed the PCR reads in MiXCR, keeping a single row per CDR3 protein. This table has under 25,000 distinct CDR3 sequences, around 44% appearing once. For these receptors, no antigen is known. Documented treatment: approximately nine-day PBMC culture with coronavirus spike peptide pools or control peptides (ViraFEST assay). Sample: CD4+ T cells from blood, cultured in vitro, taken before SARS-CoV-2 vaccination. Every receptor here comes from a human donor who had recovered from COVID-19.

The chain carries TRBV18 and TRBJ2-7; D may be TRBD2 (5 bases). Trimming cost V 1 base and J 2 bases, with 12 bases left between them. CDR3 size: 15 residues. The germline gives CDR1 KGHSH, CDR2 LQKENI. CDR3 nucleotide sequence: TGTGCCAGCTCACCACGTACCGGGGTGCCCTACGAGCAGTACTTC. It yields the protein CASSPRTGVPYEQYF.

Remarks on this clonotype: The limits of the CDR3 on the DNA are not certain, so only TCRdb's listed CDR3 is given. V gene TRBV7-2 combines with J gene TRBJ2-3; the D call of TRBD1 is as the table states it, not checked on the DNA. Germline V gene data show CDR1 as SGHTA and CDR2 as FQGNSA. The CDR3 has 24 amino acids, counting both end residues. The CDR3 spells CASSFPGANVLTFGAGTSTDTQYF.

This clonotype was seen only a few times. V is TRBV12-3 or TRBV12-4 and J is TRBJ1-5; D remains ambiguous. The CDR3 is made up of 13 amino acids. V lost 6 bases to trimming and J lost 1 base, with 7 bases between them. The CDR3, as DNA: TGTGCCAGCAGGCTTACCAGCAATCAGCCCCAGCATTTT. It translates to CASRLTSNQPQHF.

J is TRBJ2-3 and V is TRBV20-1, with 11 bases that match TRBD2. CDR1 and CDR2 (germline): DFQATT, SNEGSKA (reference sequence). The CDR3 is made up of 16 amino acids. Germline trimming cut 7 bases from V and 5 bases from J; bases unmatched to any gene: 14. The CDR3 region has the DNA TGCAGTGTTCCGCTTAGGGGGACTAGCGGAGAAGATACGCAGTATTTT. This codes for CSVPLRGTSGEDTQYF.

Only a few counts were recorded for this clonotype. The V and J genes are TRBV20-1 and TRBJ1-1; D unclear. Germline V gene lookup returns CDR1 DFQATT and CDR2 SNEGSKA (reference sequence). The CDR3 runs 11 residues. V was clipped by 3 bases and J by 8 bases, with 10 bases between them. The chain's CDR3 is CSARENLEAFF. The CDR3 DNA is TGCAGTGCTAGGGAGAACTTAGAAGCTTTCTTT.

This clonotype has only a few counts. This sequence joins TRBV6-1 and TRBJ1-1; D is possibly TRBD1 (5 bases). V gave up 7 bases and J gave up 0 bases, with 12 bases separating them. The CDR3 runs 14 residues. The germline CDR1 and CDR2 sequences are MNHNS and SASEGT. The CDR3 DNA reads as TGTGCCAGCATTCTTGGGGGGATGAACACTGAAGCTTTCTTT. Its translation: CASILGGMNTEAFF.

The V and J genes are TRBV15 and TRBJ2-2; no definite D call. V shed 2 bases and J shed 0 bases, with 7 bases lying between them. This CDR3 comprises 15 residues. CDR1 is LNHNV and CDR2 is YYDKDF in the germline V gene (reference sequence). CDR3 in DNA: TGTGCCACCAGCAGAAGTCGAACGAACACCGGGGAGCTGTTTTTT. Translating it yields CATSRSRTNTGELFF.

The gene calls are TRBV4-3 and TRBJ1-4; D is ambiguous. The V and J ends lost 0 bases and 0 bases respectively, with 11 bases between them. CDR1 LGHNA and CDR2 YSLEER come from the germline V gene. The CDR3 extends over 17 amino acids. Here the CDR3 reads CASSQDTAITTNEKLFF. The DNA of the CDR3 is TGCGCCAGCAGCCAAGATACAGCAATAACAACTAATGAAAAACTGTTTTTT.

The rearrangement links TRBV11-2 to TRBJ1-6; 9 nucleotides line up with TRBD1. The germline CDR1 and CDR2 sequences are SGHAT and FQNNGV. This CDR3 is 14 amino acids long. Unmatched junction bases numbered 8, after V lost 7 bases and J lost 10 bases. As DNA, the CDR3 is TGTGCCAGCAACCCTACAGGGGGCGGCTCACCCCTCCACTTT. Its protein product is CASNPTGGGSPLHF.

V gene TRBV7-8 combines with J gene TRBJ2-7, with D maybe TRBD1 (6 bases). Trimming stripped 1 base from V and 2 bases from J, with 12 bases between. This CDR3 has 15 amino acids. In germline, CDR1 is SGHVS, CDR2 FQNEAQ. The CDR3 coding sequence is TGTGCCAGCAGCTTAGGCAGGGGTTCCCCCTACGAGCAGTACTTC. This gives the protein CASSLGRGSPYEQYF.

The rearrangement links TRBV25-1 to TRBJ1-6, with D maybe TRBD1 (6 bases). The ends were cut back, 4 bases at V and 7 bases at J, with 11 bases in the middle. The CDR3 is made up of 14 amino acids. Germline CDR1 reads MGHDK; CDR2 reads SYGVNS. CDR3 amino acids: CASSAGQSNSPLHF. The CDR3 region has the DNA TGTGCCAGCAGTGCGGGACAAAGCAATTCACCCCTCCACTTT.

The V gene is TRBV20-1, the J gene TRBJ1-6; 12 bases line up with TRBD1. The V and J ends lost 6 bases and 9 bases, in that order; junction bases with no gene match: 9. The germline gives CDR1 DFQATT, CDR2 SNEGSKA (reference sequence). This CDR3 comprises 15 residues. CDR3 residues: CSATLPGQGASPLHF. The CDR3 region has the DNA TGCAGTGCCACCCTACCGGGACAGGGGGCTTCACCCCTCCACTTT.

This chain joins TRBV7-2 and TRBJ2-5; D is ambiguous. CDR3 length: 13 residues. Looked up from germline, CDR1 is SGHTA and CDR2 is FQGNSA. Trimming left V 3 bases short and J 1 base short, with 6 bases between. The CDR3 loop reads CASSFGFQETQYF. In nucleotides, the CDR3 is TGTGCCAGCAGCTTTGGGTTCCAAGAGACCCAGTACTTC.

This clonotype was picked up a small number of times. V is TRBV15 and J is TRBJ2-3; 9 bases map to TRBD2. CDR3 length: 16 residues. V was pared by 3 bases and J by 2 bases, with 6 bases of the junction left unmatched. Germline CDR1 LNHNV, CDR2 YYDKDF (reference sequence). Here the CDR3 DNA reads TGTGCCACCAGCAGCGAGGGACTAGCCCTCACAGATACGCAGTATTTT. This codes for CATSSEGLALTDTQYF.

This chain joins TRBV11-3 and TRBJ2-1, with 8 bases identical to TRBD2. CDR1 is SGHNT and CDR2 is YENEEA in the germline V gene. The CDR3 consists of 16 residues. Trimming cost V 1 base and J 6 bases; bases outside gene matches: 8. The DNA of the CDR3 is TGTGCCAGCAGCTTAGCCGGGGGGGCTTTCTTCAATGAGCAGTTCTTC. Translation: CASSLAGGAFFNEQFF. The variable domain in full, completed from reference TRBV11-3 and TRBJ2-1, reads EAGVVQSPRYKIIEKKQPVAFWCNPISGHNTLYWYLQNLGQGPELLIRYENEEAVDDSQLPKDRFSAERLKGVDSTLKIQPAELGDSAVYLCASSLAGGAFFNEQFFGPGTRLTVL.

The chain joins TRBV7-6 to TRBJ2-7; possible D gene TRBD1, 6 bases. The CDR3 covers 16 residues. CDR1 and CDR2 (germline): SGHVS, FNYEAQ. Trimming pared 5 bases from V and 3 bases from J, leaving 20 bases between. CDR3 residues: CASSPRGAQGGYEQYF. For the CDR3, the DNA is TGTGCCAGCAGCCCCCGAGGGGCCCAAGGGGGCTACGAGCAGTACTTC.

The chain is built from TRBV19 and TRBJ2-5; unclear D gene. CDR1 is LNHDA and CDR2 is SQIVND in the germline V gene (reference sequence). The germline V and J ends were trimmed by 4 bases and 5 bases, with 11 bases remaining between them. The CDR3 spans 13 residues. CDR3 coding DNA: TGTGCCAGTAGTAGGTCAGGTCCCGAGACCCAGTACTTC. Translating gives CASSRSGPETQYF.

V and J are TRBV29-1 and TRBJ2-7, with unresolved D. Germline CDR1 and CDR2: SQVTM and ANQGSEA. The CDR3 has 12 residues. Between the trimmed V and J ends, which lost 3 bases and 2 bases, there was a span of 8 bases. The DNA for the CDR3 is TGCAGCGTTGACGGCCCCACCTACGAGCAGTACTTC. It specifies CSVDGPTYEQYF.

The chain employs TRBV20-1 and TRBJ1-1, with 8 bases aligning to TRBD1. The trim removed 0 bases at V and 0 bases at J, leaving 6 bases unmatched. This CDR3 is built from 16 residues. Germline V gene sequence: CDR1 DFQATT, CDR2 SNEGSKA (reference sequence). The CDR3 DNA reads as TGCAGTGCTAGAGATCGGACAGGGCTCATGAACACTGAAGCTTTCTTT. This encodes CSARDRTGLMNTEAFF.

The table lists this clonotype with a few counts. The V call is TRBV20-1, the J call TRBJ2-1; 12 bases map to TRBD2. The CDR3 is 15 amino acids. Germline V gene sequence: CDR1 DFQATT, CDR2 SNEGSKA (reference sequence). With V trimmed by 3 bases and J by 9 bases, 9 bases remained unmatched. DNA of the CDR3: TGCAGTGCTAGTCTCCTAGCGGGGGGGTATGGTGAGCAGTTCTTC. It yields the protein CSASLLAGGYGEQFF.

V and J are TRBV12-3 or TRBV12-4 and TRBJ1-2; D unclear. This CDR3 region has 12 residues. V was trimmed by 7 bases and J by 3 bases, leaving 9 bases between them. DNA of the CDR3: TGTGCCAGCACCACGAACCACTATGGCTACACCTTC. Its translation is CASTTNHYGYTF.